Listed here are 9 T cell receptor beta chains from one sample, sequenced in a study of T cell responses to AZD1222 COVID-19 vaccine. The data were produced by immunoSEQ multiplex PCR, yet TCRdb's version contains in-frame clones alone and is incomplete. The table includes about 180,000 clones, around nine tenths detected once. The sequencing used peripheral blood, collected on day 0 of AZD1222 vaccination. Receptors were obtained from an adult in good health.

V usage is TRBV28 and J usage is TRBJ1-1, with D possibly matching TRBD1 (5 bases). The CDR3 runs 16 residues. The V gene lost 6 bases and the J gene lost 0 bases, with 17 bases spanning the gap. Germline V CDR1 and CDR2: MDHEN, SYDVKM. CDR3: CASSWRGVVLNTEAFF. DNA for the CDR3: TGTGCCAGCAGCTGGCGGGGGGTGGTCCTGAACACTGAAGCTTTCTTT. The entire variable domain, with the rest obtained from reference TRBV28 and TRBJ1-1, is as follows: DVKVTQSSRYLVKRTGEKVFLECVQDMDHENMFWYRQDPGLGLRLIYFSYDVKMKEKGDIPEGYSVSREKKERFSLILESASTNQTSMYLCASSWRGVVLNTEAFFGQGTRLTVV.

This clone was observed a handful of times. The genes are TRBV7-9 and TRBJ1-2; D gene ambiguous. Trimming removed 1 base from V and 4 bases from J, with 13 bases in between. Per the germline V gene, CDR1 is SEHNR and CDR2 is FQNEAQ (reference sequence). This CDR3 is built from 15 residues. Here the CDR3 DNA reads TGTGCCAGCAGCTTAGGAGCGGGCCTTCTCTATGGCTACACCTTC. Translation gives CASSLGAGLLYGYTF.

V usage is TRBV19 and J usage is TRBJ1-5; tentative D call: TRBD1 (5 bases). V lost 0 bases to trimming and J lost 2 bases, with 8 bases between them. The germline V gene encodes CDR1 LNHDA and CDR2 SQIVND (reference sequence). This CDR3 is built from 15 residues. This chain's CDR3 is CASSIDQTGNQPQHF. CDR3 in DNA: TGTGCCAGTAGTATAGATCAGACAGGCAATCAGCCCCAGCATTTT.

This chain uses TRBV5-1 with TRBJ2-1; D not resolved. V lost 3 bases, J lost 6 bases, and 13 bases lay in between. The CDR3 loop spans 14 amino acids. Germline V gene lookup returns CDR1 SGHRS and CDR2 YFSETQ. The CDR3 bases are TGCGCCAGCAGCTCCGGTGGGGTGGGCAATGAGCAGTTCTTC. Its translation: CASSSGGVGNEQFF.

This clone showed up just once. The chain employs TRBV5-1 and TRBJ1-2, with D perhaps matching TRBD1 (5 bases). Germline values: CDR1 SGHRS, CDR2 YFSETQ. CDR3 size: 13 residues. V lost 4 bases, J lost 5 bases, and 12 bases lay in between. The CDR3 coding sequence is TGCGCCAGCAGCCGGGACCGAGCGTATGGCTACACCTTC. This translates into CASSRDRAYGYTF.

V gene TRBV6-6 combines with J gene TRBJ1-5, with D uncertain. The CDR3 runs to 14 residues. Per germline, CDR1 MNHNY and CDR2 SVGAGI (reference sequence). Trimming stripped 0 bases from V and 4 bases from J, with 7 bases between. The CDR3 sequence: CASSYSRSNQPQHF. DNA of the CDR3: TGTGCCAGCAGTTACTCCCGAAGTAATCAGCCCCAGCATTTT.

This chain links TRBV5-1 with TRBJ2-7, with D uncertain. The germline gives CDR1 SGHRS, CDR2 YFSETQ. V gave up 4 bases and J gave up 0 bases, with 11 bases separating them. The CDR3 sequence is 14 residues long. In nucleotides, the CDR3 is TGCGCCAGCAGCCCCGACGCGTCCTCCTACGAGCAGTACTTC. Protein sequence: CASSPDASSYEQYF.

The J gene is TRBJ1-2, the V gene TRBV25-1; no definite D call. Deletions cut 6 bases from V and 2 bases from J, with 7 bases between. The CDR3 length is 12 residues. Germline V gene sequence: CDR1 MGHDK, CDR2 SYGVNS. The CDR3 loop is CASRHDNYGYTF. CDR3 nucleotide sequence: TGTGCCAGCAGACATGACAACTATGGCTACACCTTC.

The V and J genes are TRBV4-1 and TRBJ1-1; D may be TRBD1 (5 bases). The germline V gene encodes CDR1 MGHRA and CDR2 YSYEKL. V was pared by 1 base and J by 5 bases, with 14 bases between. The CDR3 is 15 residues long. Written as DNA, the CDR3 is TGCGCCAGCAGCCAAGTAGGGGCGCGGAGTACTGAAGCTTTCTTT. It encodes CASSQVGARSTEAFF.